This TCR beta chain was identified during a study of OX40 agonist ivuxolimab in advanced cancers. About the research overall: One patient with hepatocellular carcinoma and two with cutaneous melanoma, three in all, had partial responses.

The assay was immunoSEQ multiplex PCR, and TCRdb's table has in-frame clones only and misses some. The table records roughly 52,000 clones, around three quarters of them present only once. Study-wide findings and caveats: In CD8+ T cells, expanded clones were on average more numerous than in CD4+. People who partly responded at 0.1-3.0 mg/kg had some of the least clonal expansion seen.

In its sample, this clone was seen once. The antigen is unknown. Enrollment shut out patients with autoimmune disease history or systemic immunosuppression. CDR1 and CDR2 from the germline V gene are SGHTA and FQGNSA. V lost 0 bases, J lost 2 bases, and 7 bases lay in between. The CDR3 loop spans 14 amino acids. The clonotype comes from an adult with an advanced solid tumor such as melanoma, head and neck, liver or kidney cancer. The gene calls are TRBV7-2 and TRBJ1-1; D is unresolved. Sequencing used CD4+ or CD8+ T cells sorted from blood, obtained in a trial of the OX40 agonist ivuxolimab. The CDR3 loop reads CASSLASRNTEAFF. In DNA form, the CDR3 reads TGTGCCAGCAGCTTAGCAAGTCGAAACACTGAAGCTTTCTTT.